This T cell receptor beta chain appears in the sequencing data of a study of T cell changes during pregnancy in multiple sclerosis (dated by TCRdb to between 2019 and 2020). Background for the entire study: The study examined how the T cell repertoire changed over the course of pregnancy in women with multiple sclerosis.

Regarding this clone: This clone's antigen is unknown. The record has no base qualities; no much larger clone is one base away.

The library relied on the immunoSEQ multiplex PCR assay. The immuneACCESS repertoire file appears here via TCRdb, limited to in-frame rearrangements. These files lack a portion of the clones; in checked studies, under half of the deficit traces to unresolved V genes, and the cause of the others is not known. The sample includes roughly 40,000 clones, with approximately 90% observed a single time. Of the sample, roughly 1.2% falls within the top ten clones. After removal of 4 bases from V and 5 bases from J, the junction retains 8 bases not matched to a gene. Including the terminal cysteine and phenylalanine, the CDR3 comprises 16 residues. Just the 48-base CDR3 DNA is kept, in frame starting at base 1. According to the germline V gene (reference sequence), CDR1 reads SGHNT and CDR2 reads YYREEE.

The receptor was isolated from a female donor with multiple sclerosis, enrolled in a pregnancy study. Sequenced here: peripheral blood, sampled before pregnancy. This receptor chain uses TRBV5-4 and TRBJ2-2; 10 bases in the middle match TRBD1. Here is the DNA: TGTGCCAGCAGCGCCCGACAGGGGGCCTCTACCGGGGAGCTGTTTTTT. Its protein reads: CASSARQGASTGELFF. The CDR3, completed at both ends by the reference TRBV5-4 and TRBJ2-2 genes, gives the full variable domain ETGVTQSPTHLIKTRGQQVTLRCSSQSGHNTVSWYQQALGQGPQFIFQYYREEENGRGNFPPRFSGLQFPNYSSELNVNALELDDSALYLCASSARQGASTGELFFGEGSRLTVL.